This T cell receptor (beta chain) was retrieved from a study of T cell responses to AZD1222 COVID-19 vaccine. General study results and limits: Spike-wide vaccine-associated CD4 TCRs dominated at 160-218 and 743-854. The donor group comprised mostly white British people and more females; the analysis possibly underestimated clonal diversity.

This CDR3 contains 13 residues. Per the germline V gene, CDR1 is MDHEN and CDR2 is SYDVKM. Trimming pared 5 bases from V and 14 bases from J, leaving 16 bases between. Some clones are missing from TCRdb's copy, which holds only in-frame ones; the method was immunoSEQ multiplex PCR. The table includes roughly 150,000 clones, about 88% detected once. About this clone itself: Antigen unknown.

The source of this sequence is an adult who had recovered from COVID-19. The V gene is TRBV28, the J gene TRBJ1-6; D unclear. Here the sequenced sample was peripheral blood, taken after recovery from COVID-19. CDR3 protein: CASSPRRYGTLHF. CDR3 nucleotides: TGTGCCAGCAGTCCCCGCCGGTATGGAACCCTCCACTTT. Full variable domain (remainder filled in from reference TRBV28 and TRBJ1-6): DVKVTQSSRYLVKRTGEKVFLECVQDMDHENMFWYRQDPGLGLRLIYFSYDVKMKEKGDIPEGYSVSREKKERFSLILESASTNQTSMYLCASSPRRYGTLHFGNGTRLTVT.